The sequence of this T cell receptor (beta chain) was determined in a study of T-cell memory formation after mild COVID-19 (dated by TCRdb to the early 2020s). Regarding the research as a whole: TCR sequence clusters from the two donors were largely donor specific. T-cell clones expanding and contracting after mild COVID-19 in a couple of donors were tracked by longitudinal TCRalpha and TCRbeta repertoire sequencing. The cohort was made up of two young adult volunteers, one female and one male, who were previously healthy. What the study reported, not specific to this receptor: Only two mild cases were covered in the study, and larger cohorts including severe cases with pre-infection samples were considered necessary. Contracting CD4+ clones were located mainly in the CM and EM memory subsets, whereas CD8+ clones were found to be enriched in EMRA. From day 15 to 85, contracting clones showed balanced CD4/CD8 phenotypes, whereas a second wave of clones that expanded from day 15 to 37 leaned towards CD4+. Some responding clones were found in pre-infection memory, which suggests that pre-existing cross-reactive memory T cells took part in the SARS-CoV-2 response. SARS-CoV-2 specificity of the second-wave clones peaking on day 37 was not confirmed.

Sequencing was carried out with an Illumina NovaSeq 6000. TCRalpha and TCRbeta cDNA libraries were built by 5'RACE with constant-segment primers, adding sample barcodes and unique molecular identifiers. RNA was extracted from every sample with Trizol reagent. Libraries were amplified in two PCR steps, with a second sample barcode and Illumina TruSeq adapters added in the second step. Libraries were sequenced on an Illumina NovaSeq with 2 x 150 bp paired-end reads. Processing in the source paper ran as follows. The reads were demultiplexed and collapsed into UMI-guided consensus sequences using migec v1.2.7. Using mixcr v2.1.11, UMI consensuses were aligned to TRA and TRB V and J templates and then assembled into clonotypes. Clonotypes were classified as expanded or contracted when called significant by both edgeR and NoisET, with noise models trained on biological replicates. For edgeR calls, a false discovery rate-adjusted p below 0.01 and a log2 fold-change threshold of 1 were applied. As an exploratory analysis of dynamics, PCA with hierarchical clustering was applied to max-normalized trajectories of the 1000 most abundant clonotypes. Separately sequenced CD4+ and CD8+ repertoires were used to assign the CD4 or CD8 phenotype of responding clones. TCRdb reprocessed the public reads (quality trimming at Q25 with fastp, clone calling with MiXCR) and kept in-frame beta chains. Entries that share a CDR3 protein sequence are merged under the most common genes and DNA. TCRdb's processing, not the authors', yielded these V and J calls. The sample contains around 7,000 distinct CDR3 sequences, approximately 33% of them found a single time. The top ten constitute around 50% of the sample.

PBMCs were isolated by Ficoll-Paque density gradient centrifugation. Points on this clonotype: Which antigen it targets is not known. Base qualities are not provided; no much larger clone lies one nucleotide away.

The TCR was taken from an adult woman who had mild COVID-19 (a few samples of this study predate the infection). The sample titles of this study are shuffled in the database, so cell type and time point are left out; the donor was told from shared clones. Material for sequencing was PBMCs or a T cell subset sorted from them (not recorded which).

The encoded CDR3 is CSAVPGQGSDTQYF. The DNA sequence follows: TGCAGTGCCGTCCCGGGACAGGGTTCGGATACGCAGTATTTT. The chain links TRBV20-1 with TRBJ2-3; TRBD1 agrees with 9 junctional bases. CDR1 and CDR2, per the germline V gene (reference sequence), are DFQATT and SNEGSKA. Spanning cysteine to phenylalanine, the CDR3 consists of 14 amino acids. Left in the record is the CDR3 DNA by itself, 42 bases read in frame from the first base. Trimming removed 6 bases from V and 6 bases from J; the gene matches leave 10 bases unexplained.